The 27 T cell receptor beta chains below come from one sample, sequenced in a study of T cell changes during pregnancy in multiple sclerosis. TCRdb's copy holds only in-frame clones and misses some; the assay was immunoSEQ multiplex PCR. The sample yields around 27,000 clones, more than 85% seen once. This specimen was CD4+ T cells from peripheral blood mononuclear cells, taken after pregnancy. These receptors were taken from a female donor with multiple sclerosis, enrolled in a pregnancy study.

CDR3: CASSHRTSGTSGELFF. In DNA, the CDR3 is TGTGCCAGCAGCCACCGGACTAGCGGGACTAGCGGGGAGCTGTTTTTT. The chain carries TRBV2 and TRBJ2-2; 12 bases line up with TRBD2. CDR1 is SNHLY, CDR2 FYNNEI, per germline. The CDR3 is 16 residues long. Unmatched junction bases numbered 9, after V lost 6 bases and J lost 7 bases.

The chain has TRBV7-8 and TRBJ2-7, with a possible D match to TRBD2 (6 bases). CDR3 size: 14 residues. CDR1 and CDR2 from the germline V gene are SGHVS and FQNEAQ. Trimming removed 8 bases from V and 0 bases from J, with 14 bases in between. Here the CDR3 reads CASWGGGSSYEQYF. CDR3 coding DNA: TGTGCCAGCTGGGGCGGAGGGAGCTCCTACGAGCAGTACTTC.

The rearrangement uses TRBV5-1 and TRBJ2-3, with 11 bases matching TRBD2. The CDR3 spans 15 residues. V shed 5 bases, J shed 4 bases, and the junction held 6 bases outside the gene matches. Germline V gene data show CDR1 as SGHRS and CDR2 as YFSETQ. The CDR3 protein is CASRVAGGTADTQYF. The CDR3 DNA reads TGCGCCAGCAGGGTAGCGGGAGGGACGGCAGATACGCAGTATTTT.

V and J are TRBV6-6 and TRBJ2-7; D unclear. V was cut by 2 bases and J by 2 bases, with 7 bases left in between. The germline CDR1 and CDR2 sequences are MNHNY and SVGAGI (reference sequence). CDR3 length equals 13 residues. As DNA, the CDR3 is TGTGCCAGCAGTTACCTGACAACCTACGAGCAGTACTTC. It specifies CASSYLTTYEQYF.

This chain links TRBV7-9 with TRBJ2-7; possible D gene TRBD1, 6 bases. CDR1 and CDR2 (germline): SEHNR, FQNEAQ (reference sequence). V lost 5 bases and J lost 5, with 13 bases in between. The CDR3 is 13 residues long. In nucleotides, the CDR3 is TGTGCCAGCAGCATTGGACAGCCTAACGAGCAGTACTTC. Its protein product is CASSIGQPNEQYF.

This chain joins TRBV19 and TRBJ2-1, with D maybe TRBD1 (5 bases). V lost 5 bases, J lost 3 bases, and 11 bases lay in between. The CDR3 covers 14 residues. The V gene's germline CDR1 is LNHDA and CDR2 SQIVND (reference sequence). CDR3 loop: CASSSADSYNEQFF. CDR3 DNA sequence: TGTGCCAGTAGTTCTGCAGACAGCTACAATGAGCAGTTCTTC.

The chain has TRBV19 and TRBJ2-1, with 8 positions matching TRBD2. Looked up from germline, CDR1 is LNHDA and CDR2 is SQIVND (reference sequence). The CDR3 sequence is 20 residues long. Trimming took 6 bases from V and 0 from J; bases not matched to a gene: 19. The CDR3 is CASSDWASGHKISSYNEQFF. CDR3 sequence (DNA): TGTGCCAGTAGCGACTGGGCTAGCGGGCACAAGATCAGCTCCTACAATGAGCAGTTCTTC.

This clone was counted a single time. The chain joins TRBV2 to TRBJ2-1, with TRBD2 matching 8 bases. Germline V gene sequence: CDR1 SNHLY, CDR2 FYNNEI. The CDR3 totals 13 residues. With V trimmed by 8 bases and J by 6 bases, 6 bases remained unmatched. CDR3 in DNA: TGTGCCAGCTCAGGACTAGCTGGCAATGAGCAGTTCTTC. It specifies CASSGLAGNEQFF.

The rearrangement uses TRBV10-1 and TRBJ2-1, with 9 bases aligning to TRBD2. V lost 6 bases and J lost 7; bases outside the gene matches: 7. Germline V lookup: CDR1 WNHNN, CDR2 SYGVQD (reference sequence). The CDR3 is made up of 14 amino acids. The CDR3 reads CASREAGGGNEQFF. DNA of the CDR3: TGCGCCAGCAGGGAAGCGGGAGGTGGGAATGAGCAGTTCTTC.

V usage is TRBV2 and J usage is TRBJ1-5; no reliable D call. The V and J ends lost 2 bases and 4 bases respectively, with 6 bases between them. The CDR3 is made up of 13 amino acids. The V gene's germline CDR1 is SNHLY and CDR2 FYNNEI. CDR3: CASSEQVNQPQHF. For the CDR3, the DNA is TGTGCCAGCAGTGAACAGGTTAATCAGCCCCAGCATTTT.

The chain couples TRBV4-1 to TRBJ2-3; D gene uncertain. The CDR3 length is 14 residues. V was trimmed by 1 base and J by 1 base, leaving 6 bases between them. Looked up from germline, CDR1 is MGHRA and CDR2 is YSYEKL. This CDR3 is CASSQGSGTDTQYF. In nucleotides, the CDR3 is TGCGCCAGCAGCCAAGGAAGCGGCACAGATACGCAGTATTTT.

This clone was seen a single time. The chain carries TRBV7-2 and TRBJ1-1; D ambiguous. Between the trimmed V and J ends, which lost 1 base and 6 bases, there was a span of 15 bases. Germline values: CDR1 SGHTA, CDR2 FQGNSA. The CDR3 totals 15 residues. This CDR3 is CASSLVGRAGAEAFF. CDR3 bases: TGTGCCAGCAGCTTAGTGGGGAGAGCGGGAGCTGAAGCTTTCTTT.

This chain links TRBV11-3 with TRBJ2-1; no reliable D call. This CDR3 is 11 amino acids long. V lost 3 bases and J lost 7, with 4 bases in between. Germline assignment: CDR1 SGHNT and CDR2 YENEEA. Written as DNA, the CDR3 is TGTGCCAGCAGCTTCCAAAATGAGCAGTTCTTC. It encodes CASSFQNEQFF.

The chain employs TRBV6-1 and TRBJ2-7; TRBD2 agrees at 8 bases. V gave up 2 bases and J gave up 6 bases; unmatched junction bases: 6. Germline CDR1 reads MNHNS; CDR2 reads SASEGT. The CDR3 covers 14 residues. The CDR3 is CASSENGAGVEQYF. DNA for the CDR3: TGTGCCAGCAGTGAAAATGGAGCGGGAGTCGAGCAGTACTTC.

The rearrangement uses TRBV5-1 and TRBJ2-7; TRBD2 is a possible D gene (6 bases). CDR1 is SGHRS and CDR2 is YFSETQ in the germline V gene. The CDR3 sequence is 12 residues long. With 4 bases removed from V and 5 bases from J, the gap between germline ends came to 10 bases. In DNA, the CDR3 is TGCGCCAGCAGCCGGCGGAGGGACGAGCAGTACTTC. Its protein is CASSRRRDEQYF.

This chain connects TRBV7-2 to TRBJ2-2, with no clear D. V was clipped by 2 bases and J by 1 base, with 11 bases between them. Germline assignment: CDR1 SGHTA and CDR2 FQGNSA. The CDR3 is 16 residues long. CDR3 region: CASSLNQVENTGELFF. The CDR3 DNA sequence: TGTGCCAGCAGCTTAAATCAGGTCGAGAACACCGGGGAGCTGTTTTTT.

The chain recombines TRBV18 with TRBJ1-1, with 7 bases identical to TRBD1. CDR1 KGHSH and CDR2 LQKENI come from the germline V gene. The CDR3 spans 15 residues. V lost 3 bases, J lost 11 bases, and 15 bases stayed unmatched. CDR3 DNA: TGTGCCAGCTCACCTCTCGACAGGGACGCCACCGGGGCTTTCTTT. Its translation: CASSPLDRDATGAFF. The full variable domain, with the rest looked up from reference TRBV18 and TRBJ1-1, is NAGVMQNPRHLVRRRGQEARLRCSPMKGHSHVYWYRQLPEEGLKFMVYLQKENIIDESGMPKERFSAEFPKEGPSILRIQQVVRGDSAAYFCASSPLDRDATGAFFGQGTRLTVV.

This clone came up a few times. The chain joins TRBV19 to TRBJ1-1, with D perhaps TRBD1 (6 bases). This CDR3 contains 15 residues. In germline, CDR1 is LNHDA, CDR2 SQIVND (reference sequence). V dropped 5 bases and J dropped 1 base, with 14 bases sitting between them. In nucleotides, the CDR3 is TGTGCCAGTAGTGTATCGGACAGATGGAACACTGAAGCTTTCTTT. It yields the protein CASSVSDRWNTEAFF.

The chain has TRBV6-1 and TRBJ1-4; 9 nucleotides line up with TRBD1. V lost 5 bases, J lost 8 bases, and 6 bases stayed unmatched. CDR3 length: 14 amino acids. In germline, CDR1 is MNHNS, CDR2 SASEGT. The CDR3 loop reads CASSPGTGFEKLFF. The DNA for the CDR3 is TGTGCCAGCAGTCCTGGGACAGGGTTCGAAAAACTGTTTTTT.

This chain links TRBV30 with TRBJ2-7; D possibly corresponds to TRBD2 (6 bases). Trimming left V 1 base short and J 2 bases short, with 12 bases between. Germline V gives CDR1 GTSNPN, CDR2 SVGIG (reference sequence). This CDR3 has 14 amino acids. The CDR3 spells CAWSERVQTYEQYF. In DNA, the CDR3 is TGTGCCTGGAGTGAGCGGGTTCAAACCTACGAGCAGTACTTC.

The chain links TRBV7-9 to TRBJ1-1, with D unclear. Germline V lookup: CDR1 SEHNR, CDR2 FQNEAQ (reference sequence). Trimming removed 2 bases at V and 1 base at J, with 8 bases between. The CDR3 covers 14 residues. The CDR3 DNA reads TGTGCCAGCAGCTTACTGATGGCGAACACTGAAGCTTTCTTT. This gives the protein CASSLLMANTEAFF.

The V call is TRBV28, the J call TRBJ1-1; D not resolved. There are 15 residues in the CDR3. Germline V lookup: CDR1 MDHEN, CDR2 SYDVKM. Trimming shortened V by 11 bases and J by 2 bases, and 21 bases separated the two germline ends. CDR3 nucleotides: TGTGCCTATAAAAAAGGAGGATCCAGAAACACTGAAGCTTTCTTT. Translation: CAYKKGGSRNTEAFF. Together with reference TRBV28 and TRBJ1-1, the CDR3 gives the full variable domain: DVKVTQSSRYLVKRTGEKVFLECVQDMDHENMFWYRQDPGLGLRLIYFSYDVKMKEKGDIPEGYSVSREKKERFSLILESASTNQTSMYLCAYKKGGSRNTEAFFGQGTRLTVV.

The chain carries TRBV29-1 and TRBJ1-3; D remains unclear. The V gene's germline CDR1 is SQVTM and CDR2 ANQGSEA. The V end was cut by 5 bases, the J end by 3 bases, with 11 bases between. This CDR3 region has 13 residues. CDR3 in DNA: TGCAGCGTTAAACAGCTTTATGGAAACACCATATATTTT. This gives the protein CSVKQLYGNTIYF.

The rearrangement links TRBV4-1 to TRBJ1-1; D may be TRBD1 (5 bases). The CDR3 runs 15 residues. V was pared by 2 bases and J by 3 bases, with 13 bases between. CDR1 and CDR2 from the germline V gene are MGHRA and YSYEKL. The CDR3 spells CASSQSPGGDTEAFF. The CDR3 region has the DNA TGCGCCAGCAGCCAAAGTCCCGGGGGGGACACTGAAGCTTTCTTT.

The sample holds one count of this clone. The V call is TRBV27, the J call TRBJ1-3; D is possibly TRBD1 (5 bases). V lost 4 bases and J 1 base, leaving 8 bases between the germline ends. Germline CDR1 and CDR2: MNHEY and SMNVEV (reference sequence). There are 14 residues in the CDR3. DNA of the CDR3: TGTGCCAGCAGTTCCGCAGGGTCTGGAAACACCATATATTTT. Its translation is CASSSAGSGNTIYF.

The rearrangement uses TRBV6-5 and TRBJ2-7; tentatively, D is TRBD1 (5 bases). The V end lost 10 bases, the J end lost 2 bases, and 18 bases lay between the germline ends. The CDR3 spans 14 residues. Looked up from germline, CDR1 is MNHEY and CDR2 is SVGAGI. The CDR3, as DNA: TGTGCCACCCAGGGTGACCCTTACCCCTACGAGCAGTACTTC. Translated: CATQGDPYPYEQYF.

There are a few counts of this clone. V gene TRBV19 combines with J gene TRBJ2-1; 8 bases line up with TRBD1. This CDR3 spans 14 amino acids. CDR1 and CDR2 (germline): LNHDA, SQIVND (reference sequence). The ends lost 6 bases at V and 2 bases at J; junction bases unmatched: 3. The CDR3 loop is CASSRDRTYNEQFF. CDR3 bases: TGTGCCAGTAGCCGGGACAGGACCTACAATGAGCAGTTCTTC.